The T cell receptor beta chain described here comes from a study of CD8 T cells in Susac syndrome. Turning to the study itself: When their blood was taken, patients with Susac syndrome were therapy-naive, taking corticosteroids, or taking intravenous immunoglobulin alone.

Germline V CDR1 and CDR2: SEHNR, FQNEAQ (reference sequence). The CDR3 sequence is 14 residues long. V lost 5 bases, J lost 5 bases, and 4 bases stayed unmatched. RNA was extracted with the RNeasy kit, and a quantity of about 0.5 to 1 ug was reverse transcribed using random hexamers. By means of immunoSEQ multiplex PCR, TCR beta CDR3 spanning 54 Vbeta and 13 Jbeta underwent amplification. TCRdb reprocessed the immunoSEQ multiplex PCR reads with MiXCR, giving one entry per CDR3 protein. The sample includes 130,000 or so distinct CDR3 sequences, about 95% of them seen just once. The specimen was CD8+ T cells from PBMCs. This receptor was obtained from a human donor with Susac syndrome. The V gene is TRBV7-9, the J gene TRBJ2-7, with TRBD2 matching over 12 bases. The CDR3 sequence is CASSPSGGADEQYF. CDR3 nucleotide sequence: TGTGCCAGCAGCCCTAGCGGGGGGGCAGACGAGCAGTACTTC.